The 18 T cell receptor beta chains presented below share a single source sample, sequenced in a study of tumor-infiltrating lymphocytes in primary liver carcinoma. The input was around 530 ng total RNA; TCR beta cDNA was made from it with a constant-region primer. Investigators got TCR beta libraries out of three nested multiplex PCR rounds, done with slightly modified ARM-PCR. Rounds one and two of PCR, each of around 9 cycles, were primed with TRBV1-TRBV30 forward primers and a C-beta reverse primer. Each CDR3 protein gets one entry after TCRdb re-called the multiplex PCR reads with MiXCR. The sample includes 100,000 or so distinct CDR3 sequences, roughly 69% of them seen just once. RNA and DNA were co-extracted from roughly 20-30 mg of unsorted bulk tissue. Sequencing was performed on liver tumor tissue from sampling region 5. Indicated subset: tumor region T5, tumor centre. The receptors were sampled from a woman aged 55-70 years with primary liver carcinoma and hepatitis B virus infection.

This clonotype was picked up one time. The germline gene is not matched at one end of the junction; a read error may be the cause. The rearrangement links TRBV11-2 to TRBJ2-3; D might be TRBD1 or TRBD2, each matching 7 bases. The CDR3 is 17 residues long. CDR1 and CDR2 (germline): SGHAT, FQNNGV. CDR3 in DNA: TGTGCCAGTAGCTCAGGGGGACTAACGTACACGTCAGATACACAGTATTTT. Protein: CASSSGGLTYTSDTQYF.

The gene calls are TRBV11-2 and TRBJ2-3; D is perhaps TRBD1 or TRBD2 (5 bases each). V lost 1 base to trimming and J lost 15 bases, with 29 bases between them. CDR3 length equals 17 residues. The germline V gene encodes CDR1 SGHAT and CDR2 FQNNGV. The CDR3 region has the DNA TGTGCCAGCAGCTTAGTCGGGGCAGGTCTAAGCACAGATATGCGATATTTT. Encoded protein: CASSLVGAGLSTDMRYF.

This chain joins TRBV11-3 and TRBJ2-1; possibly TRBD2 for D (6 bases). Germline CDR1 and CDR2: SGHNT and YENEEA. This CDR3 comprises 14 residues. The ends were cut back, 10 bases at V and 10 bases at J, with 23 bases in the middle. CDR3 in amino acids: CAIGARGGVYEQFF. In DNA form, the CDR3 reads TGTGCCATCGGCGCTCGGGGCGGGGTATACGAGCAGTTCTTC.

As for this clonotype: Relative to the germline gene, one junction end is altered; a read error may explain this. The chain couples TRBV11-2 to TRBJ2-1; 7 bases align to TRBD1. CDR1 is SGHAT, CDR2 FQNNGV, per germline. The CDR3 has 17 amino acids. DNA for the CDR3: TGTGCCAGCAGTTTGCGACCGGGACAGAGATTCTACAATGGGCAGTTCTTC. The encoded protein is CASSLRPGQRFYNGQFF.

About this clonotype: A junction boundary mismatches the germline segment, possibly from a read error. J is TRBJ2-3 and V is TRBV11-2; D is possibly TRBD2 (5 bases). Per germline, CDR1 SGHAT and CDR2 FQNNGV. The CDR3 covers 17 residues. The CDR3 is CDSSLAMGRRNTDTQYF. Written as DNA, the CDR3 is TGTGACAGCAGCTTAGCAATGGGGAGAAGGAACACAGATACGCAATATTTT.

This clonotype was seen many times. The chain carries TRBV10-3 and TRBJ1-6; unclear D gene. V lost 8 bases and J lost 8, with 16 bases in between. The length of the CDR3 is 14 residues. Germline CDR1 and CDR2: ENHRY and SYGVKD. The CDR3 region has the DNA TGTGCCATCCGACCGAACGAAGGCGATTCACCCCTCCACTTT. Translating gives CAIRPNEGDSPLHF.

This clonotype was seen a few times. The DNA of the CDR3 is TGTGCCAGCAGCTCCCCCTCGGACAGGGGTGGCGAGCAGTACTTC. It translates to CASSSPSDRGGEQYF. This sequence joins TRBV7-8 and TRBJ2-7; 9 positions agree with TRBD1. Germline loops: CDR1 SGHVS, CDR2 FQNEAQ. J lost 6 bases, V lost 4 bases, and 10 bases had no gene match. This CDR3 comprises 15 residues.

This clonotype was found many times. The chain carries TRBV5-1 and TRBJ1-2, with TRBD1 matching over 8 bases. The V gene end was trimmed by 4 bases and the J gene end by 4 bases; junction bases not matched to a gene: 3. The CDR3 sequence is 13 residues long. The germline V gene has CDR1 SGHRS and CDR2 YFSETQ. The CDR3 nucleotides read TGCGCCAGCAGCCCGGACAGGGTCTATGGCTACACCTTC. Protein product: CASSPDRVYGYTF.

Comments on this clonotype: One base away lies a much larger clone, so this may be a sequencing read error. CDR3 in amino acids: CASSLADGGTDTQYF. In DNA, the CDR3 is TGTGCCAGCAGCTTAGCCGACGGGGGGACAGATACGCAGTATTTT. This chain links TRBV7-9 with TRBJ2-3; TRBD2 matches at 7 bases. There are 15 residues in the CDR3. Germline values: CDR1 SEHNR, CDR2 FQNEAQ (reference sequence). V dropped 0 bases and J dropped 3; count of bases not matched to a gene: 3.

This clonotype was recorded only once. Mismatch with germline at one junction end may stem from a read error. V usage is TRBV7-9 and J usage is TRBJ2-3, with D perhaps TRBD2 (6 bases). The CDR3 loop spans 16 amino acids. Germline V gives CDR1 SEHNR, CDR2 FQNEAQ (reference sequence). CDR3 nucleotides: TGTTCCAGCAGCTTAAGAGCGGGCACAAGCACAGATACGCAGTATTTT. As protein: CSSSLRAGTSTDTQYF.

As regards this clonotype: An end of the junction differs from the germline gene, which may be a read error. The CDR3 here is CRVEEGEWNGYTF. The CDR3, as DNA: TGCAGAGTTGAAGAAGGGGAGTGGAATGGTTACACCTTC. The rearrangement links TRBV29-1 to TRBJ1-2, with a weak D call TRBD1 (5 bases). The germline V gene encodes CDR1 SQVTM and CDR2 ANQGSEA. The CDR3 is made up of 13 amino acids.

Remarks on this clonotype: Since the CDR3 does not end with the conserved phenylalanine or tryptophan, this likely comes from a read error. The chain uses TRBV12-3 or TRBV12-4 and TRBJ1-5; 9 bases line up with TRBD1. V lost 8 bases and J lost 2; bases outside the gene matches: 13. This CDR3 contains 17 residues. CDR3 protein: CASGPTGGDRGNQPQHL. CDR3 DNA sequence: TGTGCCAGCGGTCCGACAGGGGGAGATAGGGGCAATCAGCCCCAGCATTTA.

As regards this clonotype: At one of its ends the junction is not consistent with the germline gene, which may arise from a read error. CDR3 sequence: CASRPRLAGTYSEQLF. In DNA form, the CDR3 reads TGTGCCAGCCGCCCCCGACTAGCGGGAACCTACAGTGAGCAGCTCTTC. The genes are TRBV11-2 and TRBJ2-1; 11 nucleotides align to TRBD2. This CDR3 is 16 amino acids long. CDR1 and CDR2 (germline): SGHAT, FQNNGV.

This clonotype was seen repeatedly, ten times or more. The chain is built from TRBV10-3 and TRBJ2-7; 7 nucleotides line up with TRBD1. Germline CDR1 reads ENHRY; CDR2 reads SYGVKD. With V trimmed by 5 bases and J by 2 bases, 6 bases remained unmatched. The CDR3 totals 14 residues. The CDR3 nucleotides are TGTGCCATCAGTCCCGACAGGGCTACCTACGAGCAGTACTTC. Encoded protein: CAISPDRATYEQYF.

This chain uses TRBV5-8 with TRBJ2-1, with D unclear. The germline CDR1 and CDR2 sequences are SGHTS and YDEGEE. The CDR3 loop spans 11 amino acids. Deletions cut 1 base from V and 8 bases from J, with 4 bases between. The CDR3 is CASSLIDEQFF. CDR3 nucleotides: TGTGCCAGCAGCTTGATCGATGAGCAGTTCTTC.

The chain uses TRBV5-1 and TRBJ2-3; the D is unclear. Trimming cost V 3 bases and J 4 bases, with 18 bases left between them. Germline CDR1 and CDR2: SGHRS and YFSETQ. The CDR3 totals 16 residues. As DNA, the CDR3 is TGCGCCAGCAGCTCCCCTGGGGTATCCGTCTCAGATACGCAGTATTTT. Its translation is CASSSPGVSVSDTQYF.

Comment on this clonotype: A much larger clone is a single base away; this may be a read error. The gene calls are TRBV5-1 and TRBJ2-1; the D gene is possibly TRBD2 (6 bases). Per the germline V gene, CDR1 is SGHRS and CDR2 is YFSETQ. The CDR3 runs 17 residues. The CDR3 protein is CASRLGGAGDSYNEQFF. CDR3 in DNA: TGCGCCAGCAGATTGGGGGGAGCCGGAGATTCCTACAATGAGCAGTTCTTC.

The CDR3 reads CSANPGADTEAFF. CDR3 nucleotide sequence: TGCAGTGCTAACCCAGGGGCGGACACTGAAGCTTTCTTT. V and J are TRBV20-1 and TRBJ1-1, with D perhaps matching TRBD1 (6 bases). Per germline, CDR1 DFQATT and CDR2 SNEGSKA (reference sequence). The CDR3 totals 13 residues. Trimming left V 4 bases short and J 3 bases short, with 12 bases between.